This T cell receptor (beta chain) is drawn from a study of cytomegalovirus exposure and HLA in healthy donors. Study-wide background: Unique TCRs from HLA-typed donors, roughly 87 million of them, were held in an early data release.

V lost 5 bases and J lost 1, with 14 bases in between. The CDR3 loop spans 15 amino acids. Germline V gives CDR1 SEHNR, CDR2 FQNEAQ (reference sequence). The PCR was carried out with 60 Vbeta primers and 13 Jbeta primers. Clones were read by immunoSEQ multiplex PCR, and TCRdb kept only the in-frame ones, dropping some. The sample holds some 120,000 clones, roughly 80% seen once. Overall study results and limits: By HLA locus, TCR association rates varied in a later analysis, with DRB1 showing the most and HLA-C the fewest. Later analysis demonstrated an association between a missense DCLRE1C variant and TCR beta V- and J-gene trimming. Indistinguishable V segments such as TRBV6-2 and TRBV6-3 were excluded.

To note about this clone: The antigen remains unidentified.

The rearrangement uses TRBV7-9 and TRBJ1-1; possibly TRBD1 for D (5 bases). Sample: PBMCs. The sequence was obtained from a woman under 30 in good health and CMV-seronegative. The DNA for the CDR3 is TGTGCCAGCAGCCGGCCGGACAAACCGAACACTGAAGCTTTCTTT. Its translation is CASSRPDKPNTEAFF.